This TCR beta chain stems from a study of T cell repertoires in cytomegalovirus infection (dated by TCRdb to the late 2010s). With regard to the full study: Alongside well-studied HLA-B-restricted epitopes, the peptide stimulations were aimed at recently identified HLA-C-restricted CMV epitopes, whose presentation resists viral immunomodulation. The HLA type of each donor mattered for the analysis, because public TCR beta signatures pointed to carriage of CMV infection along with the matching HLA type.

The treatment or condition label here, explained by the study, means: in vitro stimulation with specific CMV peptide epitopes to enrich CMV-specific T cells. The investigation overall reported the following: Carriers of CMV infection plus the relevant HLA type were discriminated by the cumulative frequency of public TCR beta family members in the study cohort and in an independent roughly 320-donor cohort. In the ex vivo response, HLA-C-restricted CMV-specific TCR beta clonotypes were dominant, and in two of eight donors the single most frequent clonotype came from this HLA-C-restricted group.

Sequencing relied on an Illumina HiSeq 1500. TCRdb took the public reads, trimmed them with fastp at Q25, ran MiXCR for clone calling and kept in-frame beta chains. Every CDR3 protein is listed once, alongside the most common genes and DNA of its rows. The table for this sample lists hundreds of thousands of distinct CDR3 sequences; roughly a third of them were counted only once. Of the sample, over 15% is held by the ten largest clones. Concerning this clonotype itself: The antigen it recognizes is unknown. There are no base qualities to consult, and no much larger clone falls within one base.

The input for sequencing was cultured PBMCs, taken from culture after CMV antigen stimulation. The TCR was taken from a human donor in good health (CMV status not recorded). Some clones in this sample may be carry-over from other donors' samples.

The CDR3 protein: CASTPGGGGRGTDTQYF. The DNA sequence reads TGTGCCAGCACCCCCGGAGGCGGGGGGCGAGGCACAGATACGCAGTATTTT. This chain is built from TRBV7-9 and TRBJ2-3, with TRBD2 matching 8 junction bases. CDR1 and CDR2 are read off the germline V gene (reference sequence) as SEHNR and FQNEAQ. The CDR3 spans 17 residues, from the cysteine through the phenylalanine. Only the CDR3 portion is preserved as DNA: 51 bases, with reading frame beginning at the first base. V is trimmed back by 7 bases and J by 1 base, and the junction contains 13 bases that no gene match accounts for.